This T cell receptor beta chain was documented in a study of cytomegalovirus exposure and HLA in healthy donors. V was cut by 6 bases and J by 2 bases, with 10 bases left in between. The germline CDR1 and CDR2 sequences are SNHLY and FYNNEI. The CDR3 consists of 13 residues. Use of 60 Vbeta and 13 Jbeta primers characterized the PCR. TCRdb's copy holds only in-frame clones and misses some; the assay was immunoSEQ multiplex PCR. The table shows 110,000 or so clones, with 70% to 80% occurring only once. The sequenced material came from PBMCs. The sequence was obtained from a woman in her 30s in good health and CMV-seropositive. The chain is built from TRBV2 and TRBJ2-5, with no clear D. The CDR3 DNA is TGTGCCAGCAGATCAGGTACTCAAGAGACCCAGTACTTC. This translates into CASRSGTQETQYF.